The TCR beta chain under discussion was sequenced for a study of human T cells and chemical hapten exposure. Background on the study: How much TCR each sample yielded varied, mostly because pooled library volumes differed slightly.

As to this clonotype: Its antigen remains unidentified.

This CDR3 is built from 16 residues. V lost 1 base to trimming and J lost 0 bases, with 11 bases between them. CDR1 is SGHRS and CDR2 is YFSETQ in the germline V gene. Extraction yielded total RNA from whole blood (unfractionated). Unique molecular identifiers were attached to individual cDNA molecules during library preparation. One entry per CDR3 protein, called by TCRdb with MiXCR from the 5' RACE reads. The table records roughly 82,000 distinct CDR3 sequences, 15% to 20% of them present only once. Broader study findings: With DPC sensitization, TCRs exceeding 1 in 1000 frequency showed no change.

This sequence originates from a female donor in good health. The genes are TRBV5-1 and TRBJ2-1; D not resolved. CDR3: CASSLNTASSYNEQFF. The CDR3, as DNA: TGCGCCAGCAGCTTGAACACCGCCAGCTCCTACAATGAGCAGTTCTTC. Variable domain in full (rest from reference TRBV5-1 and TRBJ2-1): KAGVTQTPRYLIKTRGQQVTLSCSPISGHRSVSWYQQTPGQGLQFLFEYFSETQRNKGNFPGRFSGRQFSNSRSEMNVSTLELGDSALYLCASSLNTASSYNEQFFGPGTRLTVL.